Below are 20 T cell receptor beta chains sequenced from a single sample in a study of cytomegalovirus exposure and HLA in healthy donors. Researchers ran the PCR with 60 Vbeta and 13 Jbeta primers. The method was immunoSEQ multiplex PCR; TCRdb's version includes in-frame clones alone and lacks a portion of them. The sample records about 38,000 clones, approximately 70% being singletons. Specimen: PBMCs. The receptors stem from a man younger than 45 in good health and CMV-seronegative.

The rearrangement links TRBV4-2 to TRBJ2-7; 12 nucleotides match TRBD2. The CDR3 runs 18 residues. Per the germline V gene, CDR1 is LGHNA and CDR2 is YNFKEQ. The J segment lost 5 bases and the V segment lost 4 bases, leaving 15 bases of the junction unmatched. The DNA of the CDR3 is TGTGCCAGCAGCCGATCCGCTAAGGGGCTAGCGGGAGGGGACGAGCAGTACTTC. It is translated as CASSRSAKGLAGGDEQYF.

This clone was picked up a small number of times. The chain recombines TRBV5-6 with TRBJ1-2; a weak D match, TRBD1 (5 bases). The ends were cut back, 4 bases at V and 3 bases at J, with 13 bases in the middle. This CDR3 comprises 14 residues. The germline gives CDR1 SGHDT, CDR2 YYEEEE. The CDR3 sequence is CASSAQGGHYGYTF. CDR3 nucleotides: TGTGCCAGCAGCGCTCAGGGAGGGCACTATGGCTACACCTTC.

This chain connects TRBV19 to TRBJ1-2; TRBD1 is a possible D gene (6 bases). In germline, CDR1 is LNHDA, CDR2 SQIVND (reference sequence). V lost 1 base and J 7 bases, leaving 10 bases between the germline ends. This CDR3 contains 13 residues. CDR3 coding DNA: TGTGCCAGTAGTATAGGGACAGTACCTGGCTACACCTTC. Protein: CASSIGTVPGYTF.

The chain combines TRBV19 with TRBJ1-5; 9 nucleotides agree with TRBD1. This CDR3 has 14 amino acids. Per germline, CDR1 LNHDA and CDR2 SQIVND (reference sequence). V dropped 6 bases and J dropped 2; count of bases not matched to a gene: 2. CDR3 nucleotide sequence: TGTGCCAGTAGGGGACAGGGTGGCAATCAGCCCCAGCATTTT. Encoded protein: CASRGQGGNQPQHF. The full variable domain, with the rest looked up from reference TRBV19 and TRBJ1-5, is DGGITQSPKYLFRKEGQNVTLSCEQNLNHDAMYWYRQDPGQGLRLIYYSQIVNDFQKGDIAEGYSVSREKKESFPLTVTSAQKNPTAFYLCASRGQGGNQPQHFGDGTRLSIL.

The V gene is TRBV7-9, the J gene TRBJ2-7; TRBD1 matches at 9 bases. J gave up 3 bases and V 1 base, and 4 bases lay outside the gene matches. The CDR3 length is 15 residues. Germline CDR1 and CDR2: SEHNR and FQNEAQ (reference sequence). CDR3 sequence reads: CASSLVGTGFYEQYF. In DNA form, the CDR3 reads TGTGCCAGCAGCTTAGTTGGGACAGGGTTCTACGAGCAGTACTTC.

The V and J genes are TRBV6-1 and TRBJ2-6; a possible D gene is TRBD2 (5 bases). The germline gives CDR1 MNHNS, CDR2 SASEGT. The CDR3 spans 13 residues. V dropped 8 bases and J dropped 0 bases, with 5 bases sitting between them. This CDR3 is CASGSSGANVLTF. The CDR3 DNA reads TGTGCCAGCGGGAGCTCTGGGGCCAACGTCCTGACTTTC.

This clone was detected many times. Other nucleotide sequences from this sample produce the same CDR3. The CDR3 nucleotides read TGCGCCAGCAGCTTGGGACAGGGGAACTATGGCTACACCTTC. Its translation: CASSLGQGNYGYTF. The genes are TRBV5-1 and TRBJ1-2, with 8 nucleotides matching TRBD1. The junction had 0 bases not matched to a gene; V was cut back by 0 bases and J by 2 bases. Germline CDR1 is SGHRS and CDR2 is YFSETQ. This CDR3 spans 14 amino acids.

The chain recombines TRBV6-4 with TRBJ2-1, with 9 bases matching TRBD2. V gave up 3 bases and J gave up 8 bases; unmatched junction bases: 8. Germline V lookup: CDR1 MRHNA, CDR2 SNTAGT. The CDR3 is made up of 15 amino acids. CDR3 amino acids: CASSDPPSGNDEQFF. The DNA for the CDR3 is TGTGCCAGCAGTGATCCACCTAGCGGGAATGATGAGCAGTTCTTC.

V gene TRBV6-5 combines with J gene TRBJ1-4; D is unresolved. Germline V gene data show CDR1 as MNHEY and CDR2 as SVGAGI. With 0 bases removed from V and 3 bases from J, the gap between germline ends came to 8 bases. The CDR3 totals 15 residues. The CDR3 DNA is TGTGCCAGCAGTTACTCGCCAGGTTCTAATGAAAAACTGTTTTTT. Translating gives CASSYSPGSNEKLFF.

The V and J genes are TRBV25-1 and TRBJ1-2, with D unresolved. The V end was cut by 3 bases, the J end by 1 base, with 9 bases between. The CDR3 spans 14 residues. CDR1 and CDR2 from the germline V gene are MGHDK and SYGVNS. CDR3 DNA sequence: TGTGCCAGCAGTGACCGGGTCAATAACTATGGCTACACCTTC. Residues: CASSDRVNNYGYTF.

This clone was detected only a few times. The chain combines TRBV4-3 with TRBJ1-1; D gene unclear. The CDR3 has 14 residues. Germline CDR1 is LGHNA and CDR2 is YSLEER. V lost 2 bases and J 10 bases, leaving 17 bases between the germline ends. CDR3 nucleotide sequence: TGCGCCAGCAGCCAAAAGGAGGGTCTGGAGCGAGCTTTCTTT. The encoded protein is CASSQKEGLERAFF.

The chain joins TRBV9 to TRBJ2-7; TRBD2 aligns across 8 bases. Germline CDR1 and CDR2: SGDLS and YYNGEE. CDR3 length: 15 amino acids. Trimming at V came to 4 bases and at J to 2 bases, leaving 8 bases not matched to a gene. DNA for the CDR3: TGTGCCAGCAGCCCTCAATTAGCGGGAACCTACGAGCAGTACTTC. This translates into CASSPQLAGTYEQYF.

The V and J genes are TRBV11-2 and TRBJ2-1; D is possibly TRBD2 (6 bases). Germline V gives CDR1 SGHAT, CDR2 FQNNGV. With 5 bases removed from V and 9 bases from J, the gap between germline ends came to 14 bases. The CDR3 length is 13 residues. CDR3: CASSPRTTFEQFF. DNA of the CDR3: TGTGCCAGCAGCCCAAGGACTACTTTTGAGCAGTTCTTC.

This clone was seen only a few times. The chain employs TRBV5-1 and TRBJ1-6; weak D call: TRBD1 (6 bases). CDR1 SGHRS and CDR2 YFSETQ come from the germline V gene. The CDR3 loop spans 15 amino acids. V was cut by 0 bases and J by 8 bases, with 12 bases left in between. For the CDR3, the DNA is TGCGCCAGCAGCTTGGCCCCAGGGGTTTATTCACCCCTCCACTTT. It translates to CASSLAPGVYSPLHF.

This chain links TRBV6-4 with TRBJ2-1; the match to TRBD2 covers 7 bases. This CDR3 region has 16 residues. Per germline, CDR1 MRHNA and CDR2 SNTAGT. The V gene end was trimmed by 1 base and the J gene end by 5 bases; junction bases not matched to a gene: 8. The CDR3 DNA is TGTGCCAGCAGTGACTATAGGGGAGGGGCAGACAATGAGCAGTTCTTC. Translating gives CASSDYRGGADNEQFF.

This chain links TRBV28 with TRBJ1-4, with D unclear. Germline V lookup: CDR1 MDHEN, CDR2 SYDVKM. The CDR3 is 15 amino acids. V lost 3 bases to trimming and J lost 2 bases, with 10 bases between them. For the CDR3, the DNA is TGTGCCAGCAGTTTCGCCGAGTCGACTAATGAAAAACTGTTTTTT. It specifies CASSFAESTNEKLFF.

This chain connects TRBV29-1 to TRBJ2-7; D perhaps matches TRBD2 (6 bases). The CDR3 is made up of 12 amino acids. V gave up 3 bases and J gave up 6 bases, with 12 bases separating them. Germline V gene lookup returns CDR1 SQVTM and CDR2 ANQGSEA. The CDR3 is CSVDSGVGEQYF. CDR3 nucleotide sequence: TGCAGCGTTGATTCGGGGGTGGGCGAGCAGTACTTC.

J is TRBJ2-3 and V is TRBV6-4; 11 positions agree with TRBD2. Germline-derived CDR1 and CDR2 are MRHNA and SNTAGT. The V and J ends lost 3 bases and 1 base, in that order; junction bases with no gene match: 0. The CDR3 totals 15 residues. The CDR3 here is CASSETSGGTDTQYF. CDR3 DNA: TGTGCCAGCAGTGAGACTAGCGGGGGCACAGATACGCAGTATTTT.

The V call is TRBV4-1, the J call TRBJ2-1; 7 bases are shared with TRBD1. The V gene's germline CDR1 is MGHRA and CDR2 YSYEKL. CDR3 length equals 17 residues. V lost 1 base, J lost 4 bases, and 10 bases stayed unmatched. This chain's CDR3 is CASSQVSRQGGYNEQFF. In nucleotides, the CDR3 is TGCGCCAGCAGCCAAGTTTCCCGACAGGGCGGTTACAATGAGCAGTTCTTC.

This clone was detected only a few times. The chain carries TRBV6-5 and TRBJ1-1, with 9 bases matching TRBD1. The CDR3 is 15 amino acids. Per germline, CDR1 MNHEY and CDR2 SVGAGI. Trimming removed 7 bases from V and 5 bases from J; junction bases left unmatched: 11. The CDR3 bases are TGTGCCAGCAAACCCCGCGGACAGGGGAGGACTGAAGCTTTCTTT. Translation: CASKPRGQGRTEAFF.